The entry below describes one TCR beta chain. Its antigen is currently unknown. Germline-derived CDR1 and CDR2 are SGHTA and FQGNSA. The V and J ends lost 2 bases and 4 bases respectively, with 6 bases between them. This CDR3 has 13 amino acids. Profiled with immunoSEQ multiplex PCR; TCRdb holds only in-frame clones, not every one. The sample records 14,000 or so clones, roughly 70% being singletons. Repertoires were sampled repeatedly during chemoradiotherapy. These data belong to a study of chemoradiotherapy in HPV16-positive cancers. Study-level information: Functional T-cell assays on a couple of HPV16-positive patients' cells defined candidate HPV-specific clones and common TCR motifs. Study outcomes and limitations: Non-HPV-specific T cells did not expand in tumors during treatment, whereas candidate HPV-specific clones and E7-related motifs did.

The TCR was taken from a human donor with HPV-associated anogenital cancer. The gene calls are TRBV7-2 and TRBJ2-1; perhaps TRBD1 as D (6 bases). Specimen collection occurred from a patient who underwent chemoradiotherapy. CDR3 amino acids: CASSLQGYNEQFF. CDR3 nucleotides: TGTGCCAGCAGCTTACAGGGGTACAATGAGCAGTTCTTC.